These T cell receptor beta chains were read from a single sample in a study of cytomegalovirus exposure and HLA in healthy donors. TCRdb keeps only in-frame clones here, not all; method: immunoSEQ multiplex PCR. The sample yields 310,000 or so clones, 80% to 90% seen once. Material: PBMCs. The receptors stem from a woman aged 18-29 years in good health and CMV-seronegative. The CDR3 runs from the conserved cysteine through the conserved F or W. Fields, in order: clone size, J gene, V gene, CDR3 protein. Rows may omit the clone size; those that give it use once, few, many or a size class.

>few|TRBJ1-1|TRBV6-4
CASSDGTENTEAFF
>.|TRBJ1-2|TRBV2
CASSMGSYGYTF
>.|TRBJ2-7|TRBV27
CASSSSDRGNYEQYF
>.|TRBJ2-3|TRBV30
CAWSVVRGALTDTQYF
>.|TRBJ1-5|TRBV19
CASVGMRGVQPQHF
>.|TRBJ1-2|TRBV18
CASSPMDSPYGYTF
>.|TRBJ1-1|TRBV5-6
CASSGWDRAMNTEAFF
>once|TRBJ1-1|TRBV9
CASSVGVLNTEAFF
>.|TRBJ1-2|TRBV19
CASSKDSRSYGYTF
>once|TRBJ1-5|TRBV2
CASKVQGQGPQHF